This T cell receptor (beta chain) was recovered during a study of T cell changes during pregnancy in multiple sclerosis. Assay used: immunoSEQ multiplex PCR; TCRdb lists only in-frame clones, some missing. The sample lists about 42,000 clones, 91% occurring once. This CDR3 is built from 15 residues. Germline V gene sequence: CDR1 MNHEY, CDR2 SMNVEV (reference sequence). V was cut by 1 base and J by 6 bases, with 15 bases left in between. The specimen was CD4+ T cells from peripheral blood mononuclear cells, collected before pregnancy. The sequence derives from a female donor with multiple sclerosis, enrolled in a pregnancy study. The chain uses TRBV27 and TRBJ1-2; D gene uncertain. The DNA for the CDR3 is TGTGCCAGCAGTTTATGGACGGACCTGAGGGATGGCTACACCTTC. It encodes CASSLWTDLRDGYTF.